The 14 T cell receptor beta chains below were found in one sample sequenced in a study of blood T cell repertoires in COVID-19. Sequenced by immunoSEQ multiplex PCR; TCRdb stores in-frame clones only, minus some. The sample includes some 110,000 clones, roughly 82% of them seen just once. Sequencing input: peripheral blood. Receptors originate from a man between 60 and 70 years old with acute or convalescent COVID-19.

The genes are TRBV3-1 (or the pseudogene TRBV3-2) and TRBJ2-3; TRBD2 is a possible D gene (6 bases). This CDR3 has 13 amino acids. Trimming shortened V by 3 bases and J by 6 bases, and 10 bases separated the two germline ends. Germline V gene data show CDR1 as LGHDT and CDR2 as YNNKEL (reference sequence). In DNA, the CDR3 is TGTGCCAGCAGCCACTTAGCGGCGGATACGCAGTATTTT. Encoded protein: CASSHLAADTQYF.

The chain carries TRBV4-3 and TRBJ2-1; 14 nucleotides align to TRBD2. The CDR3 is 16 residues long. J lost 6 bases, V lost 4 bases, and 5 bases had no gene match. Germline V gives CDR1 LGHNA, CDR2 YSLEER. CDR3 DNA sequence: TGCGCCAGCAGCCGTCTAGGACTAGCGGGAGGCAATGAGCAGTTCTTC. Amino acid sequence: CASSRLGLAGGNEQFF.

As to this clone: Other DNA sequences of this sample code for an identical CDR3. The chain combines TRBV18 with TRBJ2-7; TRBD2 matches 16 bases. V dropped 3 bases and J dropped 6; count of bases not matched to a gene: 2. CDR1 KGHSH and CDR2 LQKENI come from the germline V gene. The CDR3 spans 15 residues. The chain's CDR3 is CASSPGTSGRGEQYF. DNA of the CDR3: TGTGCCAGCTCACCGGGGACTAGCGGGAGGGGCGAGCAGTACTTC.

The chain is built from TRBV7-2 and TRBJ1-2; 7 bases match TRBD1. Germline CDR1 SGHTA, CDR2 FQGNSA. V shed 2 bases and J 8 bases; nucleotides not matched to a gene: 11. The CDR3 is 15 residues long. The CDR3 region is CASSLLGQESGGYTF. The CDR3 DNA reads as TGTGCCAGCAGCTTACTTGGACAGGAGTCCGGCGGCTACACCTTC.

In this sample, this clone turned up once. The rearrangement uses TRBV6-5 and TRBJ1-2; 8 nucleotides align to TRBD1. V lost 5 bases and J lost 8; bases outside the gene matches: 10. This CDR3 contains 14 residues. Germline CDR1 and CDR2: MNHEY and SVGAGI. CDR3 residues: CASSLDRGRVGYTF. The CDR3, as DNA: TGTGCCAGCAGTCTAGACAGGGGAAGAGTAGGCTACACCTTC.

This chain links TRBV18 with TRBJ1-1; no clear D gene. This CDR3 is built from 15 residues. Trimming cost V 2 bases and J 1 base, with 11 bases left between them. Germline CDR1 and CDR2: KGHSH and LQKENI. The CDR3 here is CASSPIPRQNTEAFF. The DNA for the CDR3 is TGTGCCAGCTCACCAATTCCTCGACAGAACACTGAAGCTTTCTTT.

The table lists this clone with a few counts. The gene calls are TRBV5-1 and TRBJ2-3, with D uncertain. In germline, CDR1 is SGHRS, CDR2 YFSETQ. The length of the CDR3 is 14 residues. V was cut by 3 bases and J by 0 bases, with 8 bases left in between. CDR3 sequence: CASSSQTSTDTQYF. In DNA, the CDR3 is TGCGCCAGCAGCTCTCAAACTAGCACAGATACGCAGTATTTT.

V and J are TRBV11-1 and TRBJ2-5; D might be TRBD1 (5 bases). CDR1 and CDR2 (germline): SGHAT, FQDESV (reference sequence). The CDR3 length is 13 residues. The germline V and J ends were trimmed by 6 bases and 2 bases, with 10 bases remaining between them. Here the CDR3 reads CASRGHTQETQYF. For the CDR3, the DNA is TGTGCCAGCAGGGGGCATACACAAGAGACCCAGTACTTC.

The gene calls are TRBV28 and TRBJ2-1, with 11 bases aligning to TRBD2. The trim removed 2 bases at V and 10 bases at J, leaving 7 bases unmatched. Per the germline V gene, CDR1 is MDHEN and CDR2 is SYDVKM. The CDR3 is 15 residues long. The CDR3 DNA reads TGTGCCAGCAGTTTAGGGGTAGCGGGAGGGGTGGAGCAGTTCTTC. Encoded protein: CASSLGVAGGVEQFF.

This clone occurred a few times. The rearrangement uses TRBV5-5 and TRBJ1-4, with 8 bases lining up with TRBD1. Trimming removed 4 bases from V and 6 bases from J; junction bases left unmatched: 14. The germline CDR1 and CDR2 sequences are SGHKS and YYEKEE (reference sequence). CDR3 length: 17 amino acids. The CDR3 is CASSVGPRTGRHEKLFF. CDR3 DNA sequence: TGTGCCAGCAGCGTGGGCCCCAGGACAGGGAGACATGAAAAACTGTTTTTT.

The CDR3: CASSFGLASTDTQYF. In nucleotides, the CDR3 is TGTGCCAGCAGCTTCGGACTAGCTAGCACAGATACGCAGTATTTT. The chain uses TRBV11-2 and TRBJ2-3, with TRBD2 identical over 8 bases. With 3 bases clipped from V and 0 bases from J, the junction kept 2 bases outside the gene matches. The CDR3 consists of 15 residues. Germline V gene lookup returns CDR1 SGHAT and CDR2 FQNNGV.

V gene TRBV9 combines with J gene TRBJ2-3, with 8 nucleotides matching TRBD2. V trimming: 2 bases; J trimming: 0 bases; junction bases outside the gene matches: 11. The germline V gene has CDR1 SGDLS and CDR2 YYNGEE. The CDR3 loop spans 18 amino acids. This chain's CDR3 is CASSVSMRGASSTDTQYF. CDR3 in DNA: TGTGCCAGCAGCGTGTCCATGCGGGGGGCCTCTAGCACAGATACGCAGTATTTT.

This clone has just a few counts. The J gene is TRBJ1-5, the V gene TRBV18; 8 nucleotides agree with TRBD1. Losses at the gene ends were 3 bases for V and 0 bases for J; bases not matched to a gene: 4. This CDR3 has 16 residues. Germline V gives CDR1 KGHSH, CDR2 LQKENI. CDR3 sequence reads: CASSPRQGNSNQPQHF. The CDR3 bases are TGTGCCAGCTCACCTAGACAGGGGAATAGCAATCAGCCCCAGCATTTT.

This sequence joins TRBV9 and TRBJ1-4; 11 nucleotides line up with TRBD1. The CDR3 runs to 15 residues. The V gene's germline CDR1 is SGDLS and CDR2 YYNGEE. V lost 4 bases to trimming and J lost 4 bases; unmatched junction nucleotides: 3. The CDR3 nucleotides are TGTGCCAGCAGCTCGGGGACAGGGGGTAATGAAAAACTGTTTTTT. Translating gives CASSSGTGGNEKLFF.